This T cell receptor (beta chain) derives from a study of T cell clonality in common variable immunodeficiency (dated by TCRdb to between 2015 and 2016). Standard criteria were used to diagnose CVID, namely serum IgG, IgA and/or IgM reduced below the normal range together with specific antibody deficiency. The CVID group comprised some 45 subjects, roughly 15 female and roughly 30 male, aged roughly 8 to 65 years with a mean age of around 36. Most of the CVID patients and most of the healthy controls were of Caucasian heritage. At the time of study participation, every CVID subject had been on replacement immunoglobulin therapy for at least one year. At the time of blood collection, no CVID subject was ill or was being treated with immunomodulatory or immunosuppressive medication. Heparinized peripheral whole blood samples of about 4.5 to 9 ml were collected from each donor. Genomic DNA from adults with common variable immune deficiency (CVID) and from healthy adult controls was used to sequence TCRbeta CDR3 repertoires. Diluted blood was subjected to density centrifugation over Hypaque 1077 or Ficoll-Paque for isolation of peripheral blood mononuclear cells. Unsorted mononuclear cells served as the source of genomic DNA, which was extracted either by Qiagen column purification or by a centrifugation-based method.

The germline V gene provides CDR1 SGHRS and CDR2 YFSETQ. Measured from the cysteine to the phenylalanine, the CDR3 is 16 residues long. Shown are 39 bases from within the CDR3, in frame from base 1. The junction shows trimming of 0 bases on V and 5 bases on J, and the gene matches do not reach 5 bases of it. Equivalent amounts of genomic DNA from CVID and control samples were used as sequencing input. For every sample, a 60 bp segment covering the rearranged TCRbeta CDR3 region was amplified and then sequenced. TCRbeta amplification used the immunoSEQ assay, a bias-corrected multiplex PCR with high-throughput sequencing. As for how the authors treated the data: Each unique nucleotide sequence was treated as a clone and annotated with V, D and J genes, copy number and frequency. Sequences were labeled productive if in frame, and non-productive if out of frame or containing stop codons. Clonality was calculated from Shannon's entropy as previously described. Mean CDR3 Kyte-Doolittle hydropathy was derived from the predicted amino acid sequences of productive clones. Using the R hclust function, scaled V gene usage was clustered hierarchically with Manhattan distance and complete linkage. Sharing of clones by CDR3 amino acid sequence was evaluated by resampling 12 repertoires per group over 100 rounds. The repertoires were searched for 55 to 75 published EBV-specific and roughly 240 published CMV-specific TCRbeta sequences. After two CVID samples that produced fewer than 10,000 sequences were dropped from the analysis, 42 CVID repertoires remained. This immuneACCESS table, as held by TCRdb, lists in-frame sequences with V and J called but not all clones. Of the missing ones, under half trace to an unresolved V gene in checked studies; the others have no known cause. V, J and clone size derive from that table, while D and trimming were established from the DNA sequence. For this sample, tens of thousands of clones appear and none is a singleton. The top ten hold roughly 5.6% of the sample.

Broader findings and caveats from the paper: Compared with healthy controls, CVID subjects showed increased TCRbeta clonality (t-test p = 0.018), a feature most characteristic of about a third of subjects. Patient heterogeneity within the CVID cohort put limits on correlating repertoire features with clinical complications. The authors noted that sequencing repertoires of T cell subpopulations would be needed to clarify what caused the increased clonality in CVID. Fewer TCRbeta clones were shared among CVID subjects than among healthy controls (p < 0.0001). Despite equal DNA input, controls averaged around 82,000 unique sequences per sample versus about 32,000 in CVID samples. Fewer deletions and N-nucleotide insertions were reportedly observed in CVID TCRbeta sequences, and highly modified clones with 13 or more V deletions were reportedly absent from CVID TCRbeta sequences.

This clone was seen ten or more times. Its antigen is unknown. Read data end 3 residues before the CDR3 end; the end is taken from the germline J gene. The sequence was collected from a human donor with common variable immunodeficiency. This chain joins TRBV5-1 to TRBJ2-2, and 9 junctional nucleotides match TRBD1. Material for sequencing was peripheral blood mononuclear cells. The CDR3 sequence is CASSLDRGRDTGELFF. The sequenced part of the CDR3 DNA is TGCGCCAGCAGCTTGGACAGGGGGCGCGATACCGGGGAG. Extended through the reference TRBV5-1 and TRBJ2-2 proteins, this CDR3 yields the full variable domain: KAGVTQTPRYLIKTRGQQVTLSCSPISGHRSVSWYQQTPGQGLQFLFEYFSETQRNKGNFPGRFSGRQFSNSRSEMNVSTLELGDSALYLCASSLDRGRDTGELFFGEGSRLTVL.